This TCR beta chain was profiled in a study of blood T cell repertoires in COVID-19. The germline gives CDR1 SGHDT, CDR2 YYEEEE. The CDR3 covers 16 residues. Trimming at V came to 4 bases and at J to 3 bases, leaving 10 bases not matched to a gene. Source study methods: Researchers report that nucleated cell counts were estimated from reference gene primer amplification. Sequencing used immunoSEQ multiplex PCR; TCRdb keeps in-frame clones, though not all of them. V, J and clone size derive from that table, while D and trimming were established from the DNA sequence. The top ten clones hold 3.5% of a sample with tens of thousands of clones, over 75% of them seen once.

The source of this sequence is a man aged 50-59 years with active COVID-19. The chain is built from TRBV5-6 and TRBJ2-3; 8 nucleotides align to TRBD1. Sequenced material: peripheral blood. The CDR3 sequence is CASSRLPGQATDTQYF. In DNA, the CDR3 is TGTGCCAGCAGCCGACTACCGGGACAGGCGACAGATACGCAGTATTTT. The whole variable domain, remainder taken from reference TRBV5-6 and TRBJ2-3, is DAGVTQSPTHLIKTRGQQVTLRCSPKSGHDTVSWYQQALGQGPQFIFQYYEEEERQRGNFPDRFSGHQFPNYSSELNVNALLLGDSALYLCASSRLPGQATDTQYFGPGTRLTVL.